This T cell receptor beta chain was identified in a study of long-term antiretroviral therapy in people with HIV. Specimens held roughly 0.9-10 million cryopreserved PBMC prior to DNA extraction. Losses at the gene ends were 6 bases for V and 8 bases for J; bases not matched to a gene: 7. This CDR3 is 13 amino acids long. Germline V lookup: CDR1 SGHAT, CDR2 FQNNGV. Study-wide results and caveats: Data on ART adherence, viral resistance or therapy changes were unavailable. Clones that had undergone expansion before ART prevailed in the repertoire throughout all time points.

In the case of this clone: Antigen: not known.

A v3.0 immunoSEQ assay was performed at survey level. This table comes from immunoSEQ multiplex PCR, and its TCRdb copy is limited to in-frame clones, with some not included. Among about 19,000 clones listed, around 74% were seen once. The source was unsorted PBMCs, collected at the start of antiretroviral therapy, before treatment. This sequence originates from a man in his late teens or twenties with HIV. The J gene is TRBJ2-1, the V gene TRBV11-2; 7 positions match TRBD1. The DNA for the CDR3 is TGTGCCAGCAGAATTGACAGGGACGATGAGCAGTTCTTC. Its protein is CASRIDRDDEQFF.